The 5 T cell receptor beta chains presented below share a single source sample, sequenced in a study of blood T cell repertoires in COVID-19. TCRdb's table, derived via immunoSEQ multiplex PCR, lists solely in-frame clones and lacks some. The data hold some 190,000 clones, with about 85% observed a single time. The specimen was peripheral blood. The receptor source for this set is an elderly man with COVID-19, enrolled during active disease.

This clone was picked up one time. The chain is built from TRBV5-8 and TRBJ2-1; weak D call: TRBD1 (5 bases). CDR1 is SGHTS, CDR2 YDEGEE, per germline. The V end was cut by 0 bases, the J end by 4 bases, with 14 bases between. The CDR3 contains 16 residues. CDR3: CASSLERGTRYNEQFF. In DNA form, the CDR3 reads TGTGCCAGCAGCTTGGAAAGGGGAACCAGATACAATGAGCAGTTCTTC.

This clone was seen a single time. The CDR3 here is CASRPSVLYQETQYF. CDR3 bases: TGTGCCAGCAGGCCTAGCGTCCTGTACCAAGAGACCCAGTACTTC. This chain connects TRBV2 to TRBJ2-5, with D perhaps TRBD2 (6 bases). V was shortened by 6 bases and J by 0 bases, with 14 bases between the two germline ends. The germline V gene has CDR1 SNHLY and CDR2 FYNNEI. CDR3 length: 15 amino acids. Full variable domain (remainder filled in from reference TRBV2 and TRBJ2-5): EPEVTQTPSHQVTQMGQEVILRCVPISNHLYFYWYRQILGQKVEFLVSFYNNEISEKSEIFDDQFSVERPDGSNFTLKIRSTKLEDSAMYFCASRPSVLYQETQYFGPGTRLLVL.

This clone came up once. The CDR3 nucleotides are TGCGCCAGCAGATGCGACAGGAATTCAAGCAATCAGCCCCAGCATTTT. Protein sequence: CASRCDRNSSNQPQHF. The J gene is TRBJ1-5, the V gene TRBV23-1, with a possible D match to TRBD1 (6 bases). TRBV23-1 has ORF status, its function being uncertain. The CDR3 has 16 residues. V gave up 6 bases and J gave up 1 base, with 16 bases separating them.

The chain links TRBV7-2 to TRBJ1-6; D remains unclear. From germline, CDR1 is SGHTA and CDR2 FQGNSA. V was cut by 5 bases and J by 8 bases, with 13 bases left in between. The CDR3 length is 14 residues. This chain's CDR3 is CASSIEYGYSPLHF. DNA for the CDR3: TGTGCCAGCAGCATAGAATATGGCTATTCACCCCTCCACTTT.

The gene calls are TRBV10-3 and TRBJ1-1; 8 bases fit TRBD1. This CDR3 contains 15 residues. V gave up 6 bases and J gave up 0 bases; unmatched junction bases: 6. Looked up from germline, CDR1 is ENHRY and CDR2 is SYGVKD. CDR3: CAIRTTGGLNTEAFF. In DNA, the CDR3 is TGTGCCATCAGGACCACAGGGGGGTTGAACACTGAAGCTTTCTTT.